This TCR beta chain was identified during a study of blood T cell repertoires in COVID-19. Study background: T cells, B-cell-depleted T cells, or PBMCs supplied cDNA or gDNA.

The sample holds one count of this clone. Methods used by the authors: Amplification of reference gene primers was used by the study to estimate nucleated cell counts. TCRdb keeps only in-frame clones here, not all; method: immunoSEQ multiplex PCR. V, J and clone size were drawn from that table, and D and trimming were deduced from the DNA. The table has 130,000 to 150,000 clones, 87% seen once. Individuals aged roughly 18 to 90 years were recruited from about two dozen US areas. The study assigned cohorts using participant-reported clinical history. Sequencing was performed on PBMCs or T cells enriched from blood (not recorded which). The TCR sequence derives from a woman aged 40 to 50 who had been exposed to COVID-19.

For the CDR3, the DNA is TGTGCCAGCTCACTCCGGGACAGTTACTACAATGAGCAGTTCTTC. It codes for CASSLRDSYYNEQFF. The rearrangement links TRBV18 to TRBJ2-1; 7 nucleotides line up with TRBD1. CDR1 and CDR2 (germline): KGHSH, LQKENI. The CDR3 covers 15 residues. The V gene end was trimmed by 4 bases and the J gene end by 3 bases; junction bases not matched to a gene: 6.